A single sample gave rise to the 10 T cell receptor beta chains below, sequenced in a study of cytomegalovirus exposure and HLA in healthy donors. The PCR made use of 60 Vbeta and 13 Jbeta primers. Clones were read by immunoSEQ multiplex PCR, and TCRdb kept only the in-frame ones, dropping some. The profile shows 200,000 or so clones, 80% to 85% of them singletons. Material for sequencing was PBMCs. These TCRs come from a man aged 35-49 years in good health and CMV-seropositive.

In this sample, this clone turned up once. J is TRBJ2-7 and V is TRBV27; TRBD2 matches at 7 bases. Germline CDR1 reads MNHEY; CDR2 reads SMNVEV (reference sequence). V gave up 6 bases and J gave up 2 bases; unmatched junction bases: 1. The CDR3 runs 12 residues. CDR3 bases: TGTGCCAGCAGGGGGGGGGCCTACGAGCAGTACTTC. Protein product: CASRGGAYEQYF.

This clone has just a few counts. The V and J genes are TRBV13 and TRBJ2-1, with 9 bases identical to TRBD1. This CDR3 has 13 residues. Germline CDR1 reads PRHDT; CDR2 reads FYEKMQ (reference sequence). With 7 bases clipped from V and 7 bases from J, the junction kept 5 bases outside the gene matches. The CDR3 protein is CASTEDRGNEQFF. In DNA, the CDR3 is TGTGCCAGCACCGAGGACAGGGGAAATGAGCAGTTCTTC.

The chain links TRBV7-8 to TRBJ2-7; D is undetermined. Germline V CDR1 and CDR2: SGHVS, FQNEAQ. The CDR3 length is 13 residues. V lost 2 bases to trimming and J lost 7 bases, with 12 bases between them. The CDR3 region has the DNA TGTGCCAGCAGCTTATTAGTAGAGCTGGAGCAGTACTTC. Its protein product is CASSLLVELEQYF.

The chain carries TRBV28 and TRBJ1-2; no definite D call. From germline, CDR1 is MDHEN and CDR2 SYDVKM. The V end was cut by 3 bases, the J end by 6 bases, with 11 bases between. This CDR3 contains 13 residues. In nucleotides, the CDR3 is TGTGCCAGCAGTTTTTCGGGGAAAGATGGCTACACCTTC. It specifies CASSFSGKDGYTF.

The chain carries TRBV30 and TRBJ1-3; no clear D. The CDR3 runs to 14 residues. Trimming pared 2 bases from V and 0 bases from J, leaving 8 bases between. Germline V gene lookup returns CDR1 GTSNPN and CDR2 SVGIG (reference sequence). CDR3 residues: CAWSPGYSGNTIYF. In DNA form, the CDR3 reads TGTGCCTGGAGTCCAGGATACTCTGGAAACACCATATATTTT. The full variable domain, completed using reference TRBV30 and TRBJ1-3, is SQTIHQWPATLVQPVGSPLSLECTVEGTSNPNLYWYRQAAGRGLQLLFYSVGIGQISSEVPQNLSASRPQDRQFILSSKKLLLSDSGFYLCAWSPGYSGNTIYFGEGSWLTVV.

This clone came up a few times. This chain joins TRBV7-8 and TRBJ1-5; no clear D gene. The CDR3 is 16 amino acids. Trimming cost V 1 base and J 1 base, with 11 bases left between them. Germline lookup yields CDR1 SGHVS and CDR2 FQNEAQ. This CDR3 reads CASSLGNWWSNQPQHF. The CDR3 coding sequence is TGTGCCAGCAGCTTAGGAAACTGGTGGAGCAATCAGCCCCAGCATTTT. The variable domain in full, with the rest retrieved from reference TRBV7-8 and TRBJ1-5, is GAGVSQSPRYKVAKRGQDVALRCDPISGHVSLFWYQQALGQGPEFLTYFQNEAQLDKSGLPSDRFFAERPEGSVSTLKIQRTQQEDSAVYLCASSLGNWWSNQPQHFGDGTRLSIL.

This clone was observed once. J is TRBJ1-2 and V is TRBV19; no reliable D call. CDR3 size: 13 residues. Trimming left V 5 bases short and J 7 bases short, with 14 bases between. The germline V gene has CDR1 LNHDA and CDR2 SQIVND (reference sequence). The CDR3 DNA reads TGTGCCAGTAGTGAAATCCCAGCGGGTGGCTACACCTTC. It encodes CASSEIPAGGYTF.

This chain's CDR3 is CASSLEGGGFNEKLFF. The CDR3 DNA is TGTGCCAGCAGCTTAGAAGGGGGCGGTTTTAATGAAAAACTGTTTTTT. V and J are TRBV13 and TRBJ1-4, with 7 bases aligning to TRBD1. CDR1 PRHDT and CDR2 FYEKMQ come from the germline V gene (reference sequence). CDR3 size: 16 residues. Germline trimming cut 1 base from V and 4 bases from J; bases unmatched to any gene: 6.

The chain links TRBV4-1 to TRBJ2-5; the match to TRBD1 covers 8 bases. Trimming at V came to 4 bases and at J to 0 bases, leaving 10 bases not matched to a gene. Germline V CDR1 and CDR2: MGHRA, YSYEKL. This CDR3 has 17 amino acids. As DNA, the CDR3 is TGCGCCAGCAGCCGACCCCCACAGGGGGTGAACCAAGAGACCCAGTACTTC. It yields the protein CASSRPPQGVNQETQYF.

This sequence joins TRBV5-8 and TRBJ2-5; the D gene is possibly TRBD2 (5 bases). Trimming shortened V by 0 bases and J by 1 base, and 7 bases separated the two germline ends. Germline V gene data show CDR1 as SGHTS and CDR2 as YDEGEE. CDR3 length: 14 residues. The chain's CDR3 is CASSLGSGQETQYF. CDR3 DNA: TGTGCCAGCAGCTTGGGGAGCGGCCAAGAGACCCAGTACTTC.